The next 24 T cell receptor beta chains were all read from a single sample in a study of blood T cell repertoires in COVID-19. Here immunoSEQ multiplex PCR was the method, and the copy in TCRdb shows in-frame clones only, minus some. This sample yields 200,000 to 250,000 clones, of which around 83% are seen a single time; roughly 10% belongs to the top ten. Sequencing input: peripheral blood. These TCRs come from a woman in her 50s with COVID-19, enrolled during active disease.

In this sample, this clone turned up a few times. The gene calls are TRBV3-1 (or the pseudogene TRBV3-2) and TRBJ1-6, with 8 bases lining up with TRBD1. V lost 4 bases and J lost 9; bases outside the gene matches: 5. The germline V gene has CDR1 LGHDT and CDR2 YNNKEL (reference sequence). CDR3 length: 14 residues. The CDR3 region is CASSPQGAGSPLHF. CDR3 bases: TGTGCCAGCAGCCCGCAGGGGGCAGGTTCACCCCTCCACTTT.

The V call is TRBV14, the J call TRBJ1-6, with TRBD1 identical over 8 bases. V was pared by 2 bases and J by 10 bases, with 4 bases of the junction left unmatched. CDR1 and CDR2 from the germline V gene are SGHDN and FVKESK. This CDR3 spans 14 amino acids. The CDR3 coding sequence is TGTGCCAGCAGCCAAAACAGGGGGTACTCACCCCTCCACTTT. It encodes CASSQNRGYSPLHF. Based on the CDR3 plus reference TRBV14 and TRBJ1-6, the full variable domain is EAGVTQFPSHSVIEKGQTVTLRCDPISGHDNLYWYRRVMGKEIKFLLHFVKESKQDESGMPNNRFLAERTGGTYSTLKVQPAELEDSGVYFCASSQNRGYSPLHFGNGTRLTVT.

The chain has TRBV7-2 and TRBJ2-6, with D maybe TRBD2 (5 bases). Deletions cut 5 bases from V and 4 bases from J, with 15 bases between. CDR1 SGHTA and CDR2 FQGNSA come from the germline V gene. The CDR3 runs to 16 residues. This CDR3 is CASSRGQAMGANVLTF. CDR3 bases: TGTGCCAGCAGCCGGGGTCAGGCGATGGGGGCCAACGTCCTGACTTTC.

The chain joins TRBV4-1 to TRBJ2-4; possible D gene TRBD1, 6 bases. This CDR3 is built from 17 residues. The V and J ends lost 1 base and 3 bases respectively, with 16 bases between them. Germline CDR1 reads MGHRA; CDR2 reads YSYEKL. Here the CDR3 DNA reads TGCGCCAGCAGCCAAGTAACGGGACAAGGGGGCAAAAACATTCAGTACTTC. Protein sequence: CASSQVTGQGGKNIQYF.

V and J are TRBV7-3 and TRBJ1-2; TRBD1 is a possible D gene (5 bases). Trimming took 5 bases from V and 4 from J, leaving 14 bases between them. CDR1 SGHTA and CDR2 FQGTGA come from the germline V gene. The CDR3 runs to 14 residues. This CDR3 reads CASSQGSGLYGYTF. In DNA form, the CDR3 reads TGTGCCAGCAGCCAAGGATCGGGACTCTATGGCTACACCTTC.

This chain joins TRBV11-2 and TRBJ2-2, with no clear D. Trimming took off 1 base at V and 0 bases at J, with 6 bases between the two ends. Germline loops: CDR1 SGHAT, CDR2 FQNNGV. This CDR3 contains 15 residues. The CDR3 loop reads CASSLAVTNTGELFF. DNA of the CDR3: TGTGCCAGCAGCTTAGCGGTCACGAACACCGGGGAGCTGTTTTTT. The full variable domain, rest sourced from reference TRBV11-2 and TRBJ2-2, is EAGVAQSPRYKIIEKRQSVAFWCNPISGHATLYWYQQILGQGPKLLIQFQNNGVVDDSQLPKDRFSAERLKGVDSTLKIQPAKLEDSAVYLCASSLAVTNTGELFFGEGSRLTVL.

This clone was counted many times. The J gene is TRBJ2-1, the V gene TRBV2; 9 bases are shared with TRBD2. V was clipped by 6 bases and J by 7 bases; unmatched bases: 19. The CDR3 totals 18 residues. Per germline, CDR1 SNHLY and CDR2 FYNNEI. CDR3 protein: CASRRLGQRGEGKNEQFF. CDR3 coding DNA: TGTGCCAGCAGGAGACTGGGGCAGCGGGGGGAAGGGAAGAATGAGCAGTTCTTC. The full variable domain, its missing parts supplied by reference TRBV2 and TRBJ2-1, is EPEVTQTPSHQVTQMGQEVILRCVPISNHLYFYWYRQILGQKVEFLVSFYNNEISEKSEIFDDQFSVERPDGSNFTLKIRSTKLEDSAMYFCASRRLGQRGEGKNEQFFGPGTRLTVL.

This rearrangement joins TRBV5-1 to TRBJ2-1; 13 bases are shared with TRBD2. Germline V CDR1 and CDR2: SGHRS, YFSETQ. V shed 7 bases, J shed 5 bases, and the junction held 3 bases outside the gene matches. The CDR3 spans 14 residues. CDR3 protein: CASQLAGGHNEQFF. The CDR3 nucleotides read TGCGCCAGCCAACTAGCGGGGGGGCACAATGAGCAGTTCTTC.

The chain uses TRBV30 and TRBJ1-2; D not certain. The V end was cut by 0 bases, the J end by 9 bases, with 17 bases between. Per the germline V gene, CDR1 is GTSNPN and CDR2 is SVGIG (reference sequence). This CDR3 comprises 14 residues. The CDR3: CAWSVGMGSSSYTF. CDR3 coding DNA: TGTGCCTGGAGTGTTGGAATGGGATCTAGCAGCTACACCTTC. Together with reference TRBV30 and TRBJ1-2, the CDR3 gives the full variable domain: SQTIHQWPATLVQPVGSPLSLECTVEGTSNPNLYWYRQAAGRGLQLLFYSVGIGQISSEVPQNLSASRPQDRQFILSSKKLLLSDSGFYLCAWSVGMGSSSYTFGSGTRLTVV.

This clone was found once. The chain carries TRBV7-9 and TRBJ1-2, with 7 bases identical to TRBD1. After removal of 4 bases from V and 4 bases from J, the junction contained 12 bases not matched to a gene. CDR1 is SEHNR and CDR2 is FQNEAQ in the germline V gene (reference sequence). This CDR3 has 16 residues. Written as DNA, the CDR3 is TGTGCCAGCAGCTCGTCAACCGGGACAGAGCCCTATGGCTACACCTTC. This translates into CASSSSTGTEPYGYTF.

This clone was seen once. V usage is TRBV4-3 and J usage is TRBJ1-2, with D uncertain. The germline V gene encodes CDR1 LGHNA and CDR2 YSLEER. This CDR3 contains 13 residues. Trimming took 0 bases from V and 4 from J, leaving 6 bases between them. The chain's CDR3 is CASSQEALYGYTF. In DNA form, the CDR3 reads TGCGCCAGCAGCCAAGAGGCCCTCTATGGCTACACCTTC.

This clone was observed a few times. The chain links TRBV19 to TRBJ2-7, with D perhaps matching TRBD2 (6 bases). CDR3 size: 14 residues. The V end was cut by 3 bases, the J end by 2 bases, with 11 bases between. CDR1 LNHDA and CDR2 SQIVND come from the germline V gene (reference sequence). CDR3 in amino acids: CASSIEEGTYEQYF. CDR3 nucleotide sequence: TGTGCCAGTAGTATTGAGGAGGGGACCTACGAGCAGTACTTC.

This sequence joins TRBV3-1 (or the pseudogene TRBV3-2) and TRBJ1-2; 7 bases align to TRBD1. The CDR3 totals 15 residues. From germline, CDR1 is LGHDT and CDR2 YNNKEL (reference sequence). J was trimmed by 4 bases and V by 8 bases; bases with no gene match: 13. The CDR3 bases are TGTGCCAGCGGCCTAACAGGGGTTGAAGGCTATGGCTACACCTTC. Amino acid sequence: CASGLTGVEGYGYTF.

The CDR3 reads CASSPTGGSEKLFF. The CDR3 nucleotides read TGTGCCAGCTCACCCACAGGGGGTTCGGAAAAACTGTTTTTT. This rearrangement joins TRBV18 to TRBJ1-4, with 8 bases fitting TRBD1. This CDR3 has 14 residues. The germline V gene encodes CDR1 KGHSH and CDR2 LQKENI. With 3 bases clipped from V and 8 bases from J, the junction kept 5 bases outside the gene matches.

As regards this clone: This sample also contains other DNA sequences that code for the same CDR3. V is TRBV5-1 and J is TRBJ2-3, with D perhaps matching TRBD2 (6 bases). Germline values: CDR1 SGHRS, CDR2 YFSETQ. V was trimmed by 1 base and J by 2 bases, leaving 11 bases between them. The CDR3 is made up of 15 amino acids. The CDR3 reads CASSLWGVSTDTQYF. CDR3 bases: TGCGCCAGCAGCTTGTGGGGGGTATCCACAGATACGCAGTATTTT.

The chain uses TRBV6-5 and TRBJ1-4; TRBD1 aligns across 7 bases. V dropped 2 bases and J dropped 3; count of bases not matched to a gene: 3. This CDR3 region has 15 residues. CDR1 is MNHEY and CDR2 is SVGAGI in the germline V gene. The CDR3: CASSYEQGPNEKLFF. The CDR3 DNA follows: TGTGCCAGCAGTTACGAACAGGGGCCTAATGAAAAACTGTTTTTT.

The chain recombines TRBV6-4 with TRBJ2-3; 10 nucleotides agree with TRBD2. CDR1 is MRHNA, CDR2 SNTAGT, per germline. The length of the CDR3 is 14 residues. J was trimmed by 2 bases and V by 11 bases; bases with no gene match: 7. This CDR3 reads CASSLAGDTDTQYF. CDR3 nucleotide sequence: TGTGCCTCGTCCCTAGCGGGGGACACAGATACGCAGTATTTT.

The rearrangement links TRBV2 to TRBJ2-1; 8 nucleotides line up with TRBD1. The CDR3 consists of 16 residues. Germline assignment: CDR1 SNHLY and CDR2 FYNNEI. V trimming: 5 bases; J trimming: 1 base; junction bases outside the gene matches: 7. CDR3 bases: TGTGCCAGCAGTTTAAGGACAGGGAAGTCCTACAATGAGCAGTTCTTC. Protein: CASSLRTGKSYNEQFF.

The chain employs TRBV30 and TRBJ2-2; 13 nucleotides align to TRBD2. The germline V gene has CDR1 GTSNPN and CDR2 SVGIG (reference sequence). After removal of 5 bases from V and 0 bases from J, the junction contained 3 bases not matched to a gene. The CDR3 totals 16 residues. The CDR3 region has the DNA TGTGCCTGGTCTGGACTAGCGGGAGCGAACACCGGGGAGCTGTTTTTT. Translating gives CAWSGLAGANTGELFF.

In its sample, this clone was seen once. Written as DNA, the CDR3 is TGTGCCAGCAGTTTATCCCGCAGGGGGGTCGAGCAGTACGTC. The encoded protein is CASSLSRRGVEQYV. This chain joins TRBV28 and TRBJ2-7; possibly TRBD1 for D (7 bases). This CDR3 contains 14 residues. Germline V gene sequence: CDR1 MDHEN, CDR2 SYDVKM. Trimming left V 1 base short and J 6 bases short, with 13 bases between.

The rearrangement uses TRBV25-1 and TRBJ2-2; D is undetermined. The V end lost 8 bases, the J end lost 0 bases, and 10 bases lay between the germline ends. The CDR3 loop spans 14 amino acids. Germline CDR1 reads MGHDK; CDR2 reads SYGVNS. The CDR3 DNA reads TGTGCCAGCGCGTCCGGTTCGAACACCGGGGAGCTGTTTTTT. This codes for CASASGSNTGELFF.

This rearrangement joins TRBV27 to TRBJ2-7, with TRBD1 matching over 7 bases. Trimming removed 6 bases from V and 1 base from J; junction bases left unmatched: 6. The CDR3 spans 14 residues. CDR1 MNHEY and CDR2 SMNVEV come from the germline V gene (reference sequence). The CDR3 is CASSPGTASYEQYF. As DNA, the CDR3 is TGTGCCAGCAGCCCCGGGACAGCGTCCTACGAGCAGTACTTC.

V usage is TRBV11-1 and J usage is TRBJ2-1; 12 positions agree with TRBD2. Germline V gene lookup returns CDR1 SGHAT and CDR2 FQDESV (reference sequence). CDR3 size: 15 residues. Trimming took 3 bases from V and 6 from J; bases not matched to a gene: 3. The CDR3 nucleotides are TGTGCCAGCAGCTTTCTAGCGGGGGGGTTCAATGAGCAGTTCTTC. Translated, it gives CASSFLAGGFNEQFF.

This sequence joins TRBV24-1 and TRBJ2-1, with D possibly matching TRBD2 (6 bases). Germline CDR1 and CDR2: KGHDR and SFDVKD. V was trimmed by 9 bases and J by 8 bases, leaving 10 bases between them. The CDR3 consists of 11 residues. CDR3 sequence (DNA): TGTGCCACCCGGTGGGGGGATGAGCAGTTCTTC. Translated, it gives CATRWGDEQFF.